This record concerns one T cell receptor beta chain sequence. Germline CDR1 reads SGHAT; CDR2 reads FQDESV (reference sequence). V shed 5 bases, J shed 6 bases, and the junction held 10 bases outside the gene matches. The CDR3 length is 15 residues. This record comes from a study of technical replicates of blood from a handful of donors. Assay used: immunoSEQ multiplex PCR; TCRdb lists only in-frame clones, some missing. The repertoire consists of about 84,000 clones, with 95% to 98% occurring once and the leading ten covering over 0.13%. Material: T cells isolated from PBMCs. The rearrangement uses TRBV11-1 and TRBJ2-1; 7 bases agree with TRBD2. The origin of this receptor is a human donor in good health. The CDR3 DNA follows: TGTGCCAGCAGCCCAACCGGGACTACAGTCAATGAGCAGTTCTTC. Translation: CASSPTGTTVNEQFF.